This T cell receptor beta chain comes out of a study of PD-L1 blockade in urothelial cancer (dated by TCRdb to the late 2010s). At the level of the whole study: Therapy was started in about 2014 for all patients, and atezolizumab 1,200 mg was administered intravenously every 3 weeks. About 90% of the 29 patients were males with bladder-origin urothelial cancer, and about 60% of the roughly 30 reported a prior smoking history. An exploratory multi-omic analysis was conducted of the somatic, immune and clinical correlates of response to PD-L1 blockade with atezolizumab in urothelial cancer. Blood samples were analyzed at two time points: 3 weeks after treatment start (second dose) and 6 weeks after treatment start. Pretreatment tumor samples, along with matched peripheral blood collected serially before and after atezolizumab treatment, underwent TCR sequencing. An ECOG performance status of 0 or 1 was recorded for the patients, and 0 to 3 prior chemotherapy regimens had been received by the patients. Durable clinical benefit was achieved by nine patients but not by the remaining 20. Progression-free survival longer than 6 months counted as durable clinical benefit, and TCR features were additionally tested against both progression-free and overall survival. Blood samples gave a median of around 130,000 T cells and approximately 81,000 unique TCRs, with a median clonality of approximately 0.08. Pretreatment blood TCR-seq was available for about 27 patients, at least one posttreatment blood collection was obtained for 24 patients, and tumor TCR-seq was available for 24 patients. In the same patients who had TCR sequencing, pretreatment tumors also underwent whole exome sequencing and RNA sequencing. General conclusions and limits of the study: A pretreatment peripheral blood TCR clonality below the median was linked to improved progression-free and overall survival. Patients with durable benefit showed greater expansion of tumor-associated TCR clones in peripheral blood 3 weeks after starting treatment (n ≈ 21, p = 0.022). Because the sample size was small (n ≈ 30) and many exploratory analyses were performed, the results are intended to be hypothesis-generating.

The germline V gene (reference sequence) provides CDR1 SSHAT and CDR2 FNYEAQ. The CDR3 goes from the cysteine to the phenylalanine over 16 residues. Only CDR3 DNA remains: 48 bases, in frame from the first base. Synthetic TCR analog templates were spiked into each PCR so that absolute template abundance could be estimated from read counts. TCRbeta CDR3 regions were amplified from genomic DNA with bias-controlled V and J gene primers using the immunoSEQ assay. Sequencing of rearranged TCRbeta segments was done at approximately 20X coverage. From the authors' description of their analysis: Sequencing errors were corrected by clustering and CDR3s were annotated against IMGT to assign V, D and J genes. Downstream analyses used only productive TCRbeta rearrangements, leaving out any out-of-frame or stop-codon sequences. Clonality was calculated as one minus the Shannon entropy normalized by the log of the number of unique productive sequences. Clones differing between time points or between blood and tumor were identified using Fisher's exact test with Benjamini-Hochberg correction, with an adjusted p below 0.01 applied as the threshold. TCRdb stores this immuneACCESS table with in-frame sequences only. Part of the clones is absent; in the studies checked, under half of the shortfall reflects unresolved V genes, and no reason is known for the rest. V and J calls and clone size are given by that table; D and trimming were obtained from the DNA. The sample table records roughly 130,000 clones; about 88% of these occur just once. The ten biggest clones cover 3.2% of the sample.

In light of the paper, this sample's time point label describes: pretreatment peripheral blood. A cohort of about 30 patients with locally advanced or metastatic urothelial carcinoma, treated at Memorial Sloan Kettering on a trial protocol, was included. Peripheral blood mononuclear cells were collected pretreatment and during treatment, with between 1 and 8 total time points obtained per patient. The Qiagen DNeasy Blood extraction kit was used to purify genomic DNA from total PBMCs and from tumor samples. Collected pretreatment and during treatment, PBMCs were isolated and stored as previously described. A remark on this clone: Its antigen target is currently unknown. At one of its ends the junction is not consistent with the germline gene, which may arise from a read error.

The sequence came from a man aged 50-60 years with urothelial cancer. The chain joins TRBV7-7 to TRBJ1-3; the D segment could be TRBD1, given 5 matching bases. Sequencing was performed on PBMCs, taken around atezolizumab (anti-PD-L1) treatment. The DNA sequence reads TGTGCTAGCAGCTTTCCTTCAGGGATCTCTGGAAACACCATATATTTT. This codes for CASSFPSGISGNTIYF. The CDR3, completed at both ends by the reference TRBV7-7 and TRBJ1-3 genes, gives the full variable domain GAGVSQSPRYKVTKRGQDVTLRCDPISSHATLYWYQQALGQGPEFLTYFNYEAQPDKSGLPSDRFSAERPEGSISTLTIQRTEQRDSAMYRCASSFPSGISGNTIYFGEGSWLTVV.